The 16 T cell receptor beta chains reported below all come from one sample, sequenced in a study of T cell responses to AZD1222 COVID-19 vaccine. Clones were read by immunoSEQ multiplex PCR, and TCRdb kept only the in-frame ones, dropping some. The sample has roughly 93,000 clones, 89% seen once; the top ten hold roughly 5.3%. Sequenced here: peripheral blood, sampled 28 days after the second AZD1222 dose. The receptors were sampled from an adult who received the AZD1222 COVID-19 vaccine.

This chain joins TRBV6-5 and TRBJ1-2; tentative D call: TRBD1 (6 bases). The CDR3 sequence is 12 residues long. The V and J ends lost 6 bases and 4 bases respectively, with 9 bases between them. Germline V gene lookup returns CDR1 MNHEY and CDR2 SVGAGI. Written as DNA, the CDR3 is TGTGCCAGCAGCCAGACAGGCTATGGCTACACCTTC. Translated, it gives CASSQTGYGYTF.

The chain couples TRBV27 to TRBJ2-7; 9 bases line up with TRBD1. This CDR3 contains 14 residues. The germline V gene has CDR1 MNHEY and CDR2 SMNVEV (reference sequence). V shed 5 bases and J 2 bases; nucleotides not matched to a gene: 4. CDR3 bases: TGTGCCAGCAGTGGGACAGGGTGGACCTACGAGCAGTACTTC. It specifies CASSGTGWTYEQYF.

The chain combines TRBV27 with TRBJ2-3, with 10 bases aligning to TRBD2. J was trimmed by 5 bases and V by 2 bases; bases with no gene match: 7. This CDR3 has 16 amino acids. Germline V gene sequence: CDR1 MNHEY, CDR2 SMNVEV (reference sequence). The CDR3 DNA follows: TGTGCCAGCAGTTTAGTGAGAGCGGGGGGGCTAGATACGCAGTATTTT. It is translated as CASSLVRAGGLDTQYF.

The chain has TRBV4-2 and TRBJ2-7; D not resolved. The CDR3 has 15 amino acids. Germline V gene data show CDR1 as LGHNA and CDR2 as YNFKEQ. Trimming left V 0 bases short and J 2 bases short, with 11 bases between. The CDR3 DNA sequence: TGTGCCAGCAGCCAAGAAAGTTCCCTTACCTACGAGCAGTACTTC. Translation: CASSQESSLTYEQYF.

This sequence joins TRBV19 and TRBJ2-6, with D tentatively TRBD2 (6 bases). Germline V CDR1 and CDR2: LNHDA, SQIVND (reference sequence). The CDR3 contains 17 residues. V was shortened by 4 bases and J by 2 bases, with 15 bases between the two germline ends. CDR3 nucleotide sequence: TGTGCCAGTAGTACTCAAATAGGAGGGGCTGGGGCCAACGTCCTGACTTTC. This codes for CASSTQIGGAGANVLTF.

The chain uses TRBV7-2 and TRBJ2-2; 10 bases map to TRBD2. CDR3 length equals 16 residues. The V and J ends lost 5 bases and 3 bases, in that order; junction bases with no gene match: 6. Germline V lookup: CDR1 SGHTA, CDR2 FQGNSA. The CDR3 DNA sequence: TGTGCCAGCAGCCCTGGGACTAGCGCCTACACCGGGGAGCTGTTTTTT. Translating gives CASSPGTSAYTGELFF.

The rearrangement joins TRBV20-1 to TRBJ2-5, with D uncertain. CDR1 DFQATT and CDR2 SNEGSKA come from the germline V gene (reference sequence). This CDR3 is built from 10 residues. Deletions cut 5 bases from V and 2 bases from J, with 3 bases between. The CDR3 DNA reads as TGCAGTGCTCAACAAGAGACCCAGTACTTC. Amino acid sequence: CSAQQETQYF.

This CDR3 is CASSEARVSYEQYV. The CDR3 nucleotides are TGTGCCAGCAGTGAAGCCAGGGTTTCCTACGAGCAGTACGTC. The rearrangement links TRBV6-1 to TRBJ2-7; weak D call: TRBD1 (5 bases). This CDR3 is 14 amino acids long. Between the trimmed V and J ends, which lost 0 bases and 1 base, there was a span of 7 bases. The germline CDR1 and CDR2 sequences are MNHNS and SASEGT.

This rearrangement joins TRBV28 to TRBJ1-1, with TRBD1 matching over 9 bases. J gave up 4 bases and V 7 bases, and 1 base lay outside the gene matches. In germline, CDR1 is MDHEN, CDR2 SYDVKM. CDR3 length equals 12 residues. Here the CDR3 reads CASKTGGTEAFF. The CDR3, as DNA: TGTGCCAGCAAGACAGGGGGCACTGAAGCTTTCTTT. Full variable domain (remainder filled in from reference TRBV28 and TRBJ1-1): DVKVTQSSRYLVKRTGEKVFLECVQDMDHENMFWYRQDPGLGLRLIYFSYDVKMKEKGDIPEGYSVSREKKERFSLILESASTNQTSMYLCASKTGGTEAFFGQGTRLTVV.

This chain joins TRBV7-2 and TRBJ1-1, with D maybe TRBD1 (6 bases). Germline-derived CDR1 and CDR2 are SGHTA and FQGNSA. V lost 0 bases to trimming and J lost 6 bases, with 8 bases between them. The CDR3 spans 13 residues. CDR3 region: CASSLATGAEAFF. The DNA for the CDR3 is TGTGCCAGCAGCTTAGCGACAGGTGCTGAAGCTTTCTTT.

This clone occurred once. The chain has TRBV4-3 and TRBJ2-7; TRBD2 might be the D (5 bases). This CDR3 has 13 amino acids. The ends were cut back, 5 bases at V and 2 bases at J, with 10 bases in the middle. In germline, CDR1 is LGHNA, CDR2 YSLEER. CDR3 DNA: TGCGCCAGCAGCACCGGGGTTCCCTACGAGCAGTACTTC. Protein: CASSTGVPYEQYF.

The gene calls are TRBV4-3 and TRBJ2-3; D not resolved. Between the trimmed V and J ends, which lost 0 bases and 0 bases, there was a span of 10 bases. Germline CDR1 is LGHNA and CDR2 is YSLEER. The CDR3 is 16 residues long. CDR3 in DNA: TGCGCCAGCAGCCAAGATCTGGGCAGAAGCACAGATACGCAGTATTTT. As protein: CASSQDLGRSTDTQYF.

In this sample, this clone turned up once. The rearrangement uses TRBV6-1 and TRBJ2-7; D remains unclear. CDR1 MNHNS and CDR2 SASEGT come from the germline V gene. Trimming removed 0 bases from V and 3 bases from J, with 9 bases in between. The CDR3 consists of 14 residues. CDR3 sequence reads: CASSEATAFYEQYV. The CDR3 DNA sequence: TGTGCCAGCAGTGAAGCCACAGCCTTCTACGAGCAGTACGTC.

The count of this clone is one. The chain combines TRBV6-5 with TRBJ1-5; the match to TRBD1 covers 7 bases. The CDR3 is made up of 15 amino acids. V was pared by 5 bases and J by 2 bases, with 6 bases of the junction left unmatched. CDR1 and CDR2 (germline): MNHEY, SVGAGI. The CDR3 reads CASSTEDRGNQPQHF. The CDR3 DNA is TGTGCCAGCAGTACTGAAGACAGGGGCAATCAGCCCCAGCATTTT.

This clone was picked up a small number of times. The rearrangement uses TRBV3-1 (or the pseudogene TRBV3-2) and TRBJ1-5; no clear D gene. The CDR3 consists of 13 residues. Per germline, CDR1 LGHDT and CDR2 YNNKEL (reference sequence). Trimming removed 0 bases at V and 9 bases at J, with 9 bases between. Here the CDR3 DNA reads TGTGCCAGCAGCCAAGATATAGAGCGGCCCCAGCATTTT. Protein sequence: CASSQDIERPQHF.

This chain connects TRBV4-2 to TRBJ2-1, with 12 nucleotides matching TRBD1. With 0 bases clipped from V and 12 bases from J, the junction kept 9 bases outside the gene matches. The CDR3 spans 16 residues. The germline gives CDR1 LGHNA, CDR2 YNFKEQ. DNA for the CDR3: TGTGCCAGCAGCCAAGATGCAGGGACAGGGGGCCTAGGGCAGTTCTTC. This sequence encodes CASSQDAGTGGLGQFF.